This passage covers 23 T cell receptor beta chains from one sample sequenced in a study of cytomegalovirus exposure and HLA in healthy donors. The study ran its PCR with 60 Vbeta and 13 Jbeta primers. Assay: immunoSEQ multiplex PCR; the TCRdb copy retains only in-frame clones and omits some. This sample yields around 270,000 clones, of which 80% are seen a single time; less than 0.4% belongs to the top ten. What was sequenced was PBMCs. The receptors shown here come from a girl aged 2-10 years in good health and CMV-seronegative.

This clone was observed a single time. This CDR3 reads CASSLVGRLGETQYF. CDR3 sequence (DNA): TGTGCCAGCAGCTTAGTGGGGCGCCTGGGGGAGACCCAGTACTTC. The chain recombines TRBV7-9 with TRBJ2-5; D may be TRBD1 (5 bases). The CDR3 totals 15 residues. From germline, CDR1 is SEHNR and CDR2 FQNEAQ (reference sequence). V shed 1 base and J shed 5 bases, with 14 bases lying between them.

The chain has TRBV18 and TRBJ2-1, with a weak D call TRBD1 (6 bases). The CDR3 is 14 residues long. Germline-derived CDR1 and CDR2 are KGHSH and LQKENI. V gave up 3 bases and J gave up 8 bases, with 14 bases separating them. The CDR3 is CASSPAQGVDEQFF. The CDR3 DNA sequence: TGTGCCAGCTCACCGGCACAGGGAGTGGATGAGCAGTTCTTC.

CDR3 in DNA: TGTGCCAGCATCGGGGTTCAAGAGACCCAGTACTTC. Its translation is CASIGVQETQYF. V gene TRBV28 combines with J gene TRBJ2-5; D is possibly TRBD2 (5 bases). The germline V and J ends were trimmed by 7 bases and 2 bases, with 8 bases remaining between them. The CDR3 extends over 12 amino acids. The germline V gene encodes CDR1 MDHEN and CDR2 SYDVKM.

This clone has a single count. The J gene is TRBJ2-3, the V gene TRBV5-6; tentative D call: TRBD1 (5 bases). V was trimmed by 4 bases and J by 3 bases, leaving 18 bases between them. The CDR3 contains 16 residues. Germline V lookup: CDR1 SGHDT, CDR2 YYEEEE. The CDR3 DNA reads as TGTGCCAGCAGCATCAGAGCGAACAGGATGACAGATACGCAGTATTTT. Its protein is CASSIRANRMTDTQYF.

CDR3: CASSYSGDRGDTQYF. The CDR3 DNA reads as TGTGCCAGCAGTTACTCCGGGGACAGAGGGGATACGCAGTATTTT. This chain joins TRBV6-5 and TRBJ2-3, with 7 positions matching TRBD1. The trim removed 0 bases at V and 6 bases at J, leaving 6 bases unmatched. Germline CDR1 and CDR2: MNHEY and SVGAGI. This CDR3 contains 15 residues.

V usage is TRBV7-2 and J usage is TRBJ1-5; D gene ambiguous. The CDR3 totals 17 residues. Trimming left V 3 bases short and J 1 base short, with 16 bases between. Germline V gene lookup returns CDR1 SGHTA and CDR2 FQGNSA. The CDR3 DNA sequence: TGTGCCAGCAGCTTCCTTCTAGCTTTGACGAGCAATCAGCCCCAGCATTTT. Amino acids: CASSFLLALTSNQPQHF.

In its sample, this clone was seen once. The rearrangement joins TRBV29-1 to TRBJ1-4; D perhaps matches TRBD1 (6 bases). Germline lookup yields CDR1 SQVTM and CDR2 ANQGSEA. The CDR3 loop spans 12 amino acids. V lost 0 bases and J 7 bases, leaving 6 bases between the germline ends. The CDR3 reads CSVEEDSEKLFF. The DNA for the CDR3 is TGCAGCGTTGAAGAGGACAGTGAAAAACTGTTTTTT.

This chain joins TRBV19 and TRBJ1-1, with 8 bases aligning to TRBD1. Germline V gene sequence: CDR1 LNHDA, CDR2 SQIVND (reference sequence). This CDR3 spans 14 amino acids. V shed 4 bases, J shed 4 bases, and the junction held 5 bases outside the gene matches. The CDR3 loop reads CASSTRGRLTEAFF. As DNA, the CDR3 is TGTGCCAGTAGTACCAGGGGGCGCCTCACTGAAGCTTTCTTT.

The V gene is TRBV7-9, the J gene TRBJ2-2; 9 positions match TRBD2. Germline V gives CDR1 SEHNR, CDR2 FQNEAQ (reference sequence). The length of the CDR3 is 17 residues. The V and J ends lost 0 bases and 3 bases, in that order; junction bases with no gene match: 5. CDR3 in DNA: TGTGCCAGCAGCTTAGCGCTTAGCGGGGGCGACACCGGGGAGCTGTTTTTT. Translation gives CASSLALSGGDTGELFF.

The chain is built from TRBV6-6 and TRBJ2-7, with TRBD1 as a possible D gene (5 bases). The CDR3 extends over 16 amino acids. The V end lost 4 bases, the J end lost 0 bases, and 16 bases lay between the germline ends. Germline CDR1 reads MNHNY; CDR2 reads SVGAGI (reference sequence). The CDR3 coding sequence is TGTGCCAGCAGTTTCCTCAGGGCCCCCAGCTCCTACGAGCAGTACTTC. It translates to CASSFLRAPSSYEQYF.

The V and J genes are TRBV5-4 and TRBJ2-7; 13 nucleotides line up with TRBD2. The CDR3 consists of 14 residues. Germline lookup yields CDR1 SGHNT and CDR2 YYREEE (reference sequence). Trimming took 4 bases from V and 4 from J; bases not matched to a gene: 2. The CDR3 loop reads CASSRTSGSYEQYF. The DNA for the CDR3 is TGTGCCAGCAGCCGGACTAGCGGGAGTTACGAGCAGTACTTC.

Remarks on this clone: Its ends do not fully match the called genes, so a read error is possible. This chain links TRBV9 with TRBJ1-2; 9 bases are shared with TRBD1. The CDR3 sequence is 13 residues long. Germline CDR1 is SGDLS and CDR2 is YYNGEE. In DNA form, the CDR3 reads TGTGCCAACAGCGTAACCGGGACAGGGGGCTACACCTTC. Residues: CANSVTGTGGYTF.

The chain links TRBV14 to TRBJ2-5, with a tentative D call TRBD1 (6 bases). This CDR3 contains 18 residues. The V and J ends lost 0 bases and 5 bases respectively, with 22 bases between them. Germline values: CDR1 SGHDN, CDR2 FVKESK. CDR3 region: CASSQEPRDTELWETQYF. The CDR3 DNA follows: TGTGCCAGCAGCCAAGAACCCCGGGACACCGAGCTTTGGGAGACCCAGTACTTC.

This chain joins TRBV12-5 and TRBJ2-2, with 9 bases fitting TRBD1. Trimming took 2 bases from V and 3 from J; bases not matched to a gene: 4. Germline V lookup: CDR1 LGHNT, CDR2 FRNRAP. The CDR3 has 16 residues. The CDR3 sequence is CASGLRDRAYTGELFF. CDR3 nucleotides: TGTGCTAGTGGTTTGCGGGACAGGGCCTACACCGGGGAGCTGTTTTTT.

This clone has only one observation. The chain employs TRBV11-2 and TRBJ2-1; D might be TRBD2 (6 bases). Germline V gene sequence: CDR1 SGHAT, CDR2 FQNNGV. The CDR3 has 16 residues. Trimming stripped 6 bases from V and 3 bases from J, with 18 bases between. As DNA, the CDR3 is TGTGCCAGCAGGGGGGGAATAGCGGAACACTACAATGAGCAGTTCTTC. This encodes CASRGGIAEHYNEQFF.

The chain has TRBV7-8 and TRBJ2-5; D call uncertain. The CDR3 totals 15 residues. Trimming removed 4 bases from V and 2 bases from J, with 14 bases in between. Germline loops: CDR1 SGHVS, CDR2 FQNEAQ. The CDR3 DNA reads as TGTGCCAGCAGCTCCCCCTTCCGCGGACAAGAGACCCAGTACTTC. It is translated as CASSSPFRGQETQYF.

The chain couples TRBV6-1 to TRBJ2-5; possible D gene TRBD1, 6 bases. Germline loops: CDR1 MNHNS, CDR2 SASEGT. V was cut by 8 bases and J by 4 bases, with 20 bases left in between. The CDR3 loop spans 15 amino acids. The CDR3 spells CASRVQGSSGETQYF. The CDR3 DNA reads as TGTGCCAGCCGGGTACAGGGTTCCAGCGGAGAGACCCAGTACTTC.

The rearrangement uses TRBV11-2 and TRBJ2-5, with TRBD1 matching over 11 bases. Germline CDR1 reads SGHAT; CDR2 reads FQNNGV. This CDR3 contains 15 residues. Germline trimming cut 4 bases from V and 5 bases from J; bases unmatched to any gene: 6. The CDR3 DNA reads as TGTGCCAGCAGCTCGAGGACAGGGGGCTGGGAGACCCAGTACTTC. This codes for CASSSRTGGWETQYF.

Points on this clone: This sample includes further DNA sequences coding for the same CDR3. The chain recombines TRBV5-1 with TRBJ2-7, with TRBD1 matching 10 bases. The germline V gene encodes CDR1 SGHRS and CDR2 YFSETQ. The CDR3 is 16 amino acids. The trim removed 4 bases at V and 6 bases at J, leaving 13 bases unmatched. CDR3 amino acids: CASSRTTGTGVSEQYF. CDR3 nucleotide sequence: TGCGCCAGCAGCAGAACGACCGGGACAGGGGTTTCCGAGCAGTACTTC.

The chain uses TRBV10-3 and TRBJ2-7, with D perhaps TRBD2 (7 bases). V gave up 2 bases and J gave up 12 bases, with 20 bases separating them. CDR3 length: 14 residues. Germline loops: CDR1 ENHRY, CDR2 SYGVKD. CDR3 in amino acids: CAISEGPKGGRAYF. In DNA form, the CDR3 reads TGTGCCATCAGTGAGGGACCTAAAGGGGGGAGGGCGTACTTC.

The genes are TRBV9 and TRBJ1-2, with 8 bases that match TRBD1. From germline, CDR1 is SGDLS and CDR2 YYNGEE. The CDR3 sequence is 14 residues long. V lost 2 bases and J lost 0; bases outside the gene matches: 0. CDR3 in DNA: TGTGCCAGCAGCGTGGACAGGGCTAACTATGGCTACACCTTC. This encodes CASSVDRANYGYTF.

This clone was found a few times. The chain uses TRBV7-3 and TRBJ2-2; 16 positions match TRBD2. The germline V gene encodes CDR1 SGHTA and CDR2 FQGTGA. CDR3 length: 17 residues. Germline trimming cut 5 bases from V and 4 bases from J; bases unmatched to any gene: 4. This CDR3 reads CASSPGTSGRATGELFF. DNA for the CDR3: TGTGCCAGCAGCCCGGGGACTAGCGGGAGGGCCACCGGGGAGCTGTTTTTT.

The chain has TRBV7-6 and TRBJ1-4; 7 positions agree with TRBD1. CDR3 length: 16 amino acids. V lost 5 bases, J lost 0 bases, and 6 bases stayed unmatched. Germline lookup yields CDR1 SGHVS and CDR2 FNYEAQ. CDR3 in amino acids: CASSPWDRSTNEKLFF. The CDR3, as DNA: TGTGCCAGCAGCCCCTGGGACAGATCAACTAATGAAAAACTGTTTTTT.